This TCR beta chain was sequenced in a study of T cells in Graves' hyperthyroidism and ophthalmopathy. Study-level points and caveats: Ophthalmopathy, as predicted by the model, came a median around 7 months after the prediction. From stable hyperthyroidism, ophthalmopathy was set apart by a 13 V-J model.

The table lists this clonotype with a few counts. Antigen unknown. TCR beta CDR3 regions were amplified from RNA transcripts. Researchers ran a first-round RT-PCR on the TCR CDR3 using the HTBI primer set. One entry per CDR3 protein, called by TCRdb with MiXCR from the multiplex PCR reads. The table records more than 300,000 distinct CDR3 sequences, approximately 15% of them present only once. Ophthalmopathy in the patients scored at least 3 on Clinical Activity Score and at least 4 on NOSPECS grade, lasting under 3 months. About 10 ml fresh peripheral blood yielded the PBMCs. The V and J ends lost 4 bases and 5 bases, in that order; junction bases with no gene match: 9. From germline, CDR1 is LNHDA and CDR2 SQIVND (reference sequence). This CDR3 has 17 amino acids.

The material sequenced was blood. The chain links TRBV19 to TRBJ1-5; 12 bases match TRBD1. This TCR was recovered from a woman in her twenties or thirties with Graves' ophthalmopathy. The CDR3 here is CASSKGTGGFRDQPQHF. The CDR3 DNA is TGTGCCAGTAGTAAGGGGACAGGGGGCTTTCGGGATCAGCCCCAGCATTTT. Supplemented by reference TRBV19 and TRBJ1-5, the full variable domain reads DGGITQSPKYLFRKEGQNVTLSCEQNLNHDAMYWYRQDPGQGLRLIYYSQIVNDFQKGDIAEGYSVSREKKESFPLTVTSAQKNPTAFYLCASSKGTGGFRDQPQHFGDGTRLSIL.